The sequence of this T cell receptor beta chain was determined in a study of memory CD4+ T cells and cytomegalovirus serostatus. For the study at large: Of the healthy Belgian adults, 8 to 10 were CMV seropositive and more than 20 seronegative. Study-wide results and caveats: A US-trained random forest predicted CMV serostatus with median AUC around 0.9.

The sort gate was single viable CD3+CD4+CD8-CD45RO+ cells for memory CD4+ T cells. Germline loops: CDR1 SSHAT, CDR2 FNYEAQ (reference sequence). Trimming took 4 bases from V and 3 from J, leaving 10 bases between them. The length of the CDR3 is 13 residues. Clones were read by immunoSEQ multiplex PCR, and TCRdb kept only the in-frame ones, dropping some. The sample has over 50,000 clones; 75% to 85% are singletons. This clone was seen only once. What it recognizes is unknown. The sequence was collected from an adult in good health and CMV-seronegative. The sequencing input was memory CD4+ T cells from blood. The rearrangement links TRBV7-7 to TRBJ2-7, with D unresolved. The CDR3 here is CASSYDRGYEQYF. The CDR3 nucleotides read TGTGCCAGCAGCTACGACCGCGGCTACGAGCAGTACTTC.